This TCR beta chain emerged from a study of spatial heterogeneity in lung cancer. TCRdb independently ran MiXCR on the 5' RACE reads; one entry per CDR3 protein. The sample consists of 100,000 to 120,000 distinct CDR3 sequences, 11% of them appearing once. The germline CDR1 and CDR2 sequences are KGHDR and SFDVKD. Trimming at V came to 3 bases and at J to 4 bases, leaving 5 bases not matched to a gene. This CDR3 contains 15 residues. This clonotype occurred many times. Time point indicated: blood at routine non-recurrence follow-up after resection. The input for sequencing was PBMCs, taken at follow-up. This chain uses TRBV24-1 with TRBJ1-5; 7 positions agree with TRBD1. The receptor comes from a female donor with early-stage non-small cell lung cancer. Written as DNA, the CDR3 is TGTGCCACCAGTGATGCAGGGGGAGAAAATCAGCCCCAGCATTTT. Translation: CATSDAGGENQPQHF.